One T cell receptor (beta chain) is described in this entry. V was clipped by 0 bases and J by 3 bases; unmatched bases: 3. CDR1 and CDR2 from the germline V gene are LGHNA and YNFKEQ. This CDR3 has 16 amino acids. This sample is drawn from a study of cytomegalovirus exposure and HLA in healthy donors. The PCR made use of 60 Vbeta and 13 Jbeta primers. Repertoires were generated with immunoSEQ multiplex PCR, while TCRdb's copy carries only in-frame clones and drops some. The repertoire holds about 110,000 clones, with 83% as singletons. The source is a man younger than 30 in good health and CMV-seronegative. Material: PBMCs. This sequence joins TRBV4-2 and TRBJ2-1; 9 nucleotides match TRBD2. The CDR3 loop is CASSQDPREGYNEQFF. CDR3 coding DNA: TGTGCCAGCAGCCAAGATCCGCGGGAGGGCTACAATGAGCAGTTCTTC.